This TCR beta chain appears in the sequencing data of a study of blood T cell repertoires in COVID-19. J was trimmed by 3 bases and V by 5 bases; bases with no gene match: 13. The germline V gene has CDR1 LNHDA and CDR2 SQIVND (reference sequence). CDR3 length: 17 amino acids. Produced via immunoSEQ multiplex PCR; TCRdb's table is partial and in-frame only. The sample lists about 400,000 clones; about nine tenths were seen once. The sequence derives from a woman in her 30s with active or convalescent COVID-19. The rearrangement uses TRBV19 and TRBJ1-5; 7 nucleotides agree with TRBD1. The sequenced sample was peripheral blood. CDR3 sequence reads: CASSDPRQGGNNQPQHF. The CDR3 DNA is TGTGCCAGTAGTGACCCCCGACAGGGTGGAAACAATCAGCCCCAGCATTTT.